The present entry profiles one T cell receptor (beta chain) with its context. The target antigen is unknown. Germline CDR1 reads SQVTM; CDR2 reads ANQGSEA. The CDR3 length is 11 residues. The sample originates from a study of monozygotic twins with inflammatory bowel disease. Study-level results: Lower sharing of clonotypes with other individuals was seen in IBD patients than in healthy twins. This was most marked in patients showing signs of disease activity. Distinct T cell subtypes could not be told apart.

In eight separate reactions per sample, cDNA was generated. PCR of TCRalpha and TCRbeta cDNA was nested, with two rounds of about 17 and 10 cycles. No DNA is given; TCRdb re-called the 5' RACE reads and lists each CDR3 protein once. This sample lists 400,000 to 500,000 distinct CDR3 sequences; its ten largest clones have 2% to 3%. Input material: blood. The sequence was collected from a human donor with ulcerative colitis or Crohn's disease, or a healthy co-twin of an affected twin (not recorded which). The gene calls are TRBV29-1 and TRBJ1-2; the D call from TCRdb, TRBD1, cannot be confirmed without DNA. The CDR3: CSVQGNYGYTF.